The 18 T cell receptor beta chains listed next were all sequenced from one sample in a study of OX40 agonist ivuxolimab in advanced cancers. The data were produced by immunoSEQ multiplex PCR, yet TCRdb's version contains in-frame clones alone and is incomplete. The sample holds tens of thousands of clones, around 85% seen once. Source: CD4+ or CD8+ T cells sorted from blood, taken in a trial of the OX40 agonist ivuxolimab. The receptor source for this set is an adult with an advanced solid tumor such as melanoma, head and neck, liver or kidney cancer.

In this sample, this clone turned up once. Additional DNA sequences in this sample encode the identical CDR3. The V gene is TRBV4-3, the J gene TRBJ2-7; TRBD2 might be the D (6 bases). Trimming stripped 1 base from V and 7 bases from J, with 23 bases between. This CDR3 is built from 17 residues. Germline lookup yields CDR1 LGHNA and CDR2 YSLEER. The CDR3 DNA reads TGCGCCAGCAGCCAAGCCACCCCGGGAGCCCAGATCTATGAGCAGTACTTC. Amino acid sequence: CASSQATPGAQIYEQYF.

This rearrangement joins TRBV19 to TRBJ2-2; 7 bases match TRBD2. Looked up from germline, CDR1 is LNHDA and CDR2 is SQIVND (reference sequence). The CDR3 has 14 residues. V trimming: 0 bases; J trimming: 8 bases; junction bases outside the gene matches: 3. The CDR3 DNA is TGTGCCAGTAGTATAGATTCCGGGAGGGGGGAGCTGTTTTTT. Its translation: CASSIDSGRGELFF.

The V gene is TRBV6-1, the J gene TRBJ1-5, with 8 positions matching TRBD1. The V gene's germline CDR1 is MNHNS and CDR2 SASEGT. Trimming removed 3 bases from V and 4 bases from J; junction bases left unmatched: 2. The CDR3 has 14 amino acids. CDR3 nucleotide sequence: TGTGCCAGCAGTGAGCAGGGGGCAAATCAGCCCCAGCATTTT. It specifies CASSEQGANQPQHF.

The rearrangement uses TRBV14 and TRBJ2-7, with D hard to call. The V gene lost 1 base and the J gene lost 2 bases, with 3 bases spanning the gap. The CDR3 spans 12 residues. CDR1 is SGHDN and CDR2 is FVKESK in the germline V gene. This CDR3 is CASSQVAYEQYF. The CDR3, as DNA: TGTGCCAGCAGCCAAGTCGCCTACGAGCAGTACTTC. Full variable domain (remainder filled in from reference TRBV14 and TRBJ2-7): EAGVTQFPSHSVIEKGQTVTLRCDPISGHDNLYWYRRVMGKEIKFLLHFVKESKQDESGMPNNRFLAERTGGTYSTLKVQPAELEDSGVYFCASSQVAYEQYFGPGTRLTVT.

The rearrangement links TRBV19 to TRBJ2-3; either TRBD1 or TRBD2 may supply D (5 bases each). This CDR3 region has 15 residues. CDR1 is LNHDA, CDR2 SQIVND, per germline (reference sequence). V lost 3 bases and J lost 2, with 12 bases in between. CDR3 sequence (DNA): TGTGCCAGTAGTATGGGGGACCGGTTCACAGATACGCAGTATTTT. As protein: CASSMGDRFTDTQYF.

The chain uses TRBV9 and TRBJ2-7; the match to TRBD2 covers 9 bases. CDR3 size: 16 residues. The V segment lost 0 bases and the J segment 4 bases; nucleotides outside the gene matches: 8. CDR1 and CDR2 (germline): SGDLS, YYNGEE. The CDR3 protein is CASSVAGVAGVYEQYF. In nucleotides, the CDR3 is TGTGCCAGCAGCGTAGCTGGGGTAGCGGGAGTGTACGAGCAGTACTTC.

The CDR3 spells CASSEAQAAWFPYGYTF. The CDR3 DNA reads TGTGCCAGCAGTGAAGCACAGGCTGCGTGGTTTCCCTATGGCTACACCTTC. The J gene is TRBJ1-2, the V gene TRBV6-1; a possible D gene is TRBD1 (5 bases). The CDR3 runs to 17 residues. Germline V lookup: CDR1 MNHNS, CDR2 SASEGT. V lost 0 bases and J lost 4, with 18 bases in between.

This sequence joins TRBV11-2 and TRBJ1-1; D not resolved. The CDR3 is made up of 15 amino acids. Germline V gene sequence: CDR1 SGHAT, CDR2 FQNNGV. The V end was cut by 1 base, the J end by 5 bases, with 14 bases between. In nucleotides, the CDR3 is TGTGCCAGCAGCTTAGGCGACGTCTATCGAACTGAAGCTTTCTTT. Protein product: CASSLGDVYRTEAFF. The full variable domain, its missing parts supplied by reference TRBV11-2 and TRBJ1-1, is EAGVAQSPRYKIIEKRQSVAFWCNPISGHATLYWYQQILGQGPKLLIQFQNNGVVDDSQLPKDRFSAERLKGVDSTLKIQPAKLEDSAVYLCASSLGDVYRTEAFFGQGTRLTVV.

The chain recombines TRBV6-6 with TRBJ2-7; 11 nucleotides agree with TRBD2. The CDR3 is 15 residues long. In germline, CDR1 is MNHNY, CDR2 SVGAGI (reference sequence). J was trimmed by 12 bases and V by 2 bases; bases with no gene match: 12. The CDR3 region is CASSYQGTSGVGLYF. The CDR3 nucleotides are TGTGCCAGCAGTTACCAAGGGACTAGCGGAGTGGGCCTGTACTTC.

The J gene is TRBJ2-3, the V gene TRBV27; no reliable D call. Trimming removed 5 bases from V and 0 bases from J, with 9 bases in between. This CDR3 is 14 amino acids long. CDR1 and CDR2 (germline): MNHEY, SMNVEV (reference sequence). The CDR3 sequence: CASSPHHSTDTQYF. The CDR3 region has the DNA TGTGCCAGCAGTCCCCACCATAGCACAGATACGCAGTATTTT.

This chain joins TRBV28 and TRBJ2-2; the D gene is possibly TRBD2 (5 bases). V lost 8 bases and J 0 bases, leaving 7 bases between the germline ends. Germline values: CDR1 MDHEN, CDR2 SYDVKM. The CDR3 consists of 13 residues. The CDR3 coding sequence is TGTGCCAGCCGCGGGCCGAACACCGGGGAGCTGTTTTTT. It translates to CASRGPNTGELFF.

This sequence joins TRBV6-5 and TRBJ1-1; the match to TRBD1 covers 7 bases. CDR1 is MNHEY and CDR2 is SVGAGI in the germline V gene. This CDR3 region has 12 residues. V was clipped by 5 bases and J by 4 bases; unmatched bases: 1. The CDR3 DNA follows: TGTGCCAGCAGTCGACAGGGCACTGAAGCTTTCTTT. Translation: CASSRQGTEAFF.

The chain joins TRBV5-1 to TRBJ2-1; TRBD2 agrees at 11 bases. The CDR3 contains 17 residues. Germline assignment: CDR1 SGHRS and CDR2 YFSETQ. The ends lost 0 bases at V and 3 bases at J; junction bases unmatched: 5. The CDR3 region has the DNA TGCGCCAGCAGCTTGGAAGGGACTAGCGGTTACTACAATGAGCAGTTCTTC. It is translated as CASSLEGTSGYYNEQFF.

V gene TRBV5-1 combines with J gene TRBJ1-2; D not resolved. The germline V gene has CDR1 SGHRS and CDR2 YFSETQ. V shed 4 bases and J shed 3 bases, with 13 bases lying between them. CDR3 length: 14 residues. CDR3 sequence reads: CASSPWEGDYGYTF. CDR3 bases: TGCGCCAGCAGCCCATGGGAGGGCGACTATGGCTACACCTTC.

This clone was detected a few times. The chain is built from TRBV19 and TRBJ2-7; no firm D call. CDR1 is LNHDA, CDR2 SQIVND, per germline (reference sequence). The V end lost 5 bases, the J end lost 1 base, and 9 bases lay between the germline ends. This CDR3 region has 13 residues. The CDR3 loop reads CASSPRASYEQYF. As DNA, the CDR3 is TGTGCCAGTAGTCCCCGGGCGTCCTACGAGCAGTACTTC. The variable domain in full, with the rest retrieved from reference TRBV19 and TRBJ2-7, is DGGITQSPKYLFRKEGQNVTLSCEQNLNHDAMYWYRQDPGQGLRLIYYSQIVNDFQKGDIAEGYSVSREKKESFPLTVTSAQKNPTAFYLCASSPRASYEQYFGPGTRLTVT.

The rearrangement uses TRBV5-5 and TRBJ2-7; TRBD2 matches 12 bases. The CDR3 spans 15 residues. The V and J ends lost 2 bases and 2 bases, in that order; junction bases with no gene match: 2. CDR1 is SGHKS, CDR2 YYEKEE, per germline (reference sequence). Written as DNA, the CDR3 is TGTGCCAGCAGCTTTGGACTAGCGGGGACCTACGAGCAGTACTTC. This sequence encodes CASSFGLAGTYEQYF.

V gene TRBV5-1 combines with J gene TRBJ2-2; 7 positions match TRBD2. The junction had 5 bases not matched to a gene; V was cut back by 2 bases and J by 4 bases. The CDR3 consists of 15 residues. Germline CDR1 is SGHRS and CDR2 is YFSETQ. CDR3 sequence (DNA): TGCGCCAGCAGCTTCAGCGGGATGGGCACCGGGGAGCTGTTTTTT. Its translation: CASSFSGMGTGELFF.

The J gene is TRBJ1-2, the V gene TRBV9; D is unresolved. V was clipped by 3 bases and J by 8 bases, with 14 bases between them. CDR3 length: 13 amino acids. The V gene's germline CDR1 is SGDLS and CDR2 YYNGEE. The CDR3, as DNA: TGTGCCAGCAGCGGGACCGCTTATGGCGGCTACACCTTC. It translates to CASSGTAYGGYTF.